This record covers a single T cell receptor (beta chain). Its matching antigen is unknown. The data belong to a study of T-cell reconstitution after alpha-beta-depleted transplantation in children. Study-level results: Diversity and T-cell counts at one year after transplant derived mostly from new T cells. Where alpha-beta T cells came from about two months after transplant was reportedly several hundred expanded graft clones. Recipient T cells and thymic progenitors that survived were the source of the high TCRbeta diversity seen at day 60 in some patients.

Germline V CDR1 and CDR2: SGHAT, FQNNGV. V lost 5 bases, J lost 8 bases, and 15 bases lay in between. This CDR3 comprises 13 residues. A library of TCRbeta sequences, prepared with unique molecular identifiers, was generated. Each CDR3 protein gets one entry after TCRdb re-called the PCR reads with MiXCR. The table has roughly 280,000 distinct CDR3 sequences, 11% seen once. This receptor was obtained from a male patient aged 2-15 years who had a stem cell transplant for chronic granulomatous disease, so the T cells may come from the graft donor. The chain joins TRBV11-2 to TRBJ1-1; no definite D call. Sequenced material: peripheral blood, taken 180 days after TCRalphabeta/CD19-depleted stem cell transplant. The CDR3 loop reads CASSPAGSREAFF. The DNA for the CDR3 is TGTGCCAGCAGCCCCGCGGGGTCTCGGGAAGCTTTCTTT.